Listed below are T cell receptor beta chains from one sample, sequenced in a study of CD8 T cells in Susac syndrome. TCRdb reanalysed the immunoSEQ multiplex PCR reads using MiXCR and keeps one entry per CDR3 protein. This table has about 180,000 distinct CDR3 sequences, approximately 96% appearing once. Sequencing was carried out using CD4+ T cells from PBMCs. All receptors come from a human donor with multiple sclerosis. CDR3s include the opening cysteine and the closing phenylalanine or tryptophan. The order of the fields is J gene, V gene, D gene, clone size, CDR3 DNA, CDR3 protein. A D gene is named only where the DNA matches it firmly. Only part of the rows carry a size: once, few, many, or a class if the clone is expanded.

TRBJ1-2,TRBV29-1,TRBD1,-,TGCAGCGCGCTGGACAGGGAGGACGGCTACACCTTC,CSALDREDGYTF
TRBJ2-5,TRBV3-1,TRBD2,-,TGTGCCAGCAGCCACGCTAGCGGGGGGTTGGGGACCCAGTACTTC,CASSHASGGLGTQYF
TRBJ2-3,TRBV20-1,-,-,TGCAGTGCGGGGCCTCTGGGTAGCGCAGATACGCAGTATTTT,CSAGPLGSADTQYF
TRBJ1-2,TRBV12-3/TRBV12-4,TRBD1,-,TGTGCCAGCAGTTTGGGACAGAGGGGGAACTATGGCTACACCTTC,CASSLGQRGNYGYTF
TRBJ2-3,TRBV12-3/TRBV12-4,-,-,TGTGCCAGCAGAGTAAACACAGATACGCAGTATTTT,CASRVNTDTQYF
TRBJ2-1,TRBV5-1,-,-,TGCGCCAGCAGGGACCAAGGACCCTACAATGAGCAGTTCTTC,CASRDQGPYNEQFF
TRBJ2-1,TRBV30,TRBD2,-,TGTGCCTGCCCGAGGGAGGGGCGCGCGTCTCGGTTCTTC,CACPREGRASRFF
TRBJ2-7,TRBV29-1,TRBD2,-,TGCAGCGTTTTACGAATCGGGGGGGCTGGTTACGAGCAGTACTTC,CSVLRIGGAGYEQYF
TRBJ1-1,TRBV29-1,-,-,TGCAGCGTTGCACAGGGTAGGAACACTGAAGCTTTCTTT,CSVAQGRNTEAFF
TRBJ2-1,TRBV7-9,-,-,TGTGCCAGCAGCCTAGTCCCGGGGACGGTTGAGCAGTTCTTC,CASSLVPGTVEQFF
TRBJ1-2,TRBV27,-,-,TGTGCCAGCAGCCCGGGGTTCTTTAACTATGGCTACACCTTC,CASSPGFFNYGYTF
TRBJ2-3,TRBV24-1,-,-,TGTGCCACCAGTGACACAGGACTAGATACGCAGTATTTT,CATSDTGLDTQYF
TRBJ2-2,TRBV2,-,-,TGTGCCAGCAGTGACTCCCCGGGGTTGAAAACCGGGGAGCTGTTTTTT,CASSDSPGLKTGELFF
TRBJ2-1,TRBV20-1,-,once,TGCAGTGCTAGTTACAGGTACAATGAGCAGTTCTTC,CSASYRYNEQFF
TRBJ2-7,TRBV5-1,-,-,TGCGCCAGCAGCTTGGCCGACAGCGGCCACGAGCAGTACTTC,CASSLADSGHEQYF
TRBJ1-2,TRBV29-1,-,-,TGCAGCGTTGGGTCAGGAAATTACTATGGCTACACCTTC,CSVGSGNYYGYTF
TRBJ1-1,TRBV20-1,-,-,TGCAAAACTTTTGACAGGAGGAACACTGAAGCTTTCTTT,CKTFDRRNTEAFF
TRBJ2-5,TRBV12-3/TRBV12-4,-,-,TGTGCCAGCAGCGCCGGAGTAGGCACCCAGTACTTC,CASSAGVGTQYF
TRBJ2-5,TRBV11-2,-,-,TGTGCCAGCAGCTCTCCTCGCGGGGTGGGAGAGACCCAGTACTTC,CASSSPRGVGETQYF
TRBJ2-5,TRBV28,-,once,TGTGCCAGCAGTAAGGGGGGCTTGCAAGAGACCCAGTACTTC,CASSKGGLQETQYF
TRBJ1-1,TRBV5-4,-,-,TGTGCCAGCAGCTTTCAGGGGTTTTCGAACACTGAAGCTTTCTTT,CASSFQGFSNTEAFF
TRBJ1-2,TRBV29-1,-,-,TGCAGCGTTTTCCGGTTGAACTATGGCTACACCTTC,CSVFRLNYGYTF
TRBJ2-3,TRBV3-1,-,-,TGTGCCAGCAGCCAAACAGCCGAGGGTACGCAGTATTTT,CASSQTAEGTQYF
TRBJ1-1,TRBV6-6,-,-,TGTGCCAGCTCCACCACAGGGTACACTGAAGCTTTCTTT,CASSTTGYTEAFF
TRBJ1-2,TRBV20-1,-,-,TGCAGTGCTCTCCGGGCCCGGAGCGGCTATGGCTACACCTTC,CSALRARSGYGYTF
TRBJ2-7,TRBV19,TRBD1,-,TGTGCCAGTAGTCCATACAGGGGTCTACCCCCAGGGGAGCAGTACTTC,CASSPYRGLPPGEQYF
TRBJ2-3,TRBV29-1,-,few,TGCAGCGCCCATTCGCCCGGAGATACGCAGTATTTT,CSAHSPGDTQYF
TRBJ2-7,TRBV18,TRBD1,-,TGTGCCAGCTCACCACTCGGACAGGGGGCCTCCTACGAGCAGTACTTC,CASSPLGQGASYEQYF
TRBJ2-2,TRBV5-1,-,-,TGCGCCAGCAGGAGGGATGCGAACACCGGGGAGCTGTTTTTT,CASRRDANTGELFF
TRBJ2-7,TRBV3-1,-,-,TGTGCCAGCAGCCGATCCGGGACGGTCTCCTACGAGCAGTACTTC,CASSRSGTVSYEQYF
TRBJ2-5,TRBV7-9,TRBD1,-,TGTGCCAGCAGCTTTCTCGTATTTAAGGGGGACAGGGAAGAGACCCAGTACTTC,CASSFLVFKGDREETQYF
TRBJ1-4,TRBV20-1,TRBD1,-,TGCAGTGCCACGAAAGTACCGGGACAGGGATCGGCTAATGAAAAACTGTTTTTT,CSATKVPGQGSANEKLFF
TRBJ1-3,TRBV30,TRBD1,-,TGTGCCTGGAGCCTGACAGGGTATGGAAACACCATATATTTT,CAWSLTGYGNTIYF
TRBJ1-2,TRBV7-9,-,-,TGTGCCAGCAGCTTAGGGGCGCACTATGGCTACACCTTC,CASSLGAHYGYTF
TRBJ2-1,TRBV5-1,TRBD2,-,TGCGCCAGCAGCCTTTCAGCGGGGCCTCCTTACAATGAGCAGTTCTTC,CASSLSAGPPYNEQFF
TRBJ2-1,TRBV6-6,-,once,TGTGCCAGCAGTTACCCCCACTTGAATGAGCAGTTCTTC,CASSYPHLNEQFF
TRBJ1-6,TRBV30,TRBD1,-,TGTGCCTGGAGTGTACCGGACAGGGATAATTCACCCCTCCACTTT,CAWSVPDRDNSPLHF
TRBJ1-1,TRBV12-3/TRBV12-4,-,-,TGTGCCAGCAGTTTCAAACAGAACACTGAAGCTTTCTTT,CASSFKQNTEAFF
TRBJ2-3,TRBV7-9,-,-,TGTGCCAGCAGCTTATTAGGGACTGTCAGCACAGATACGCAGTATTTT,CASSLLGTVSTDTQYF
TRBJ2-5,TRBV20-1,-,-,TGCAGTGCCTTCGGGGGCGGCAGGGGAGGGAGGGAGACCCAGTACTTC,CSAFGGGRGGRETQYF